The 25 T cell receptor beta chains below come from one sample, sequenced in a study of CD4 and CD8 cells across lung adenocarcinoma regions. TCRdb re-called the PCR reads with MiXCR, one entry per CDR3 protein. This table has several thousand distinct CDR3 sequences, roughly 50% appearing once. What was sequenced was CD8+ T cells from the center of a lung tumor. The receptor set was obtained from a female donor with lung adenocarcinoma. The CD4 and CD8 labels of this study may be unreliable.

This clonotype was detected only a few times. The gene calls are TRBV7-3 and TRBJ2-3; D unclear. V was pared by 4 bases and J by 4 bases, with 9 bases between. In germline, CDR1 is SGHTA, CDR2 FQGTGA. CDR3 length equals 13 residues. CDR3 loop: CASSWFRADTQYF. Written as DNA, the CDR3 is TGTGCCAGCAGCTGGTTTAGGGCAGATACGCAGTATTTT.

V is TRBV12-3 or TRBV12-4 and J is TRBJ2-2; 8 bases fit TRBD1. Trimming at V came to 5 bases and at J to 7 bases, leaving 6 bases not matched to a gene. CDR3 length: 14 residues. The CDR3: CASSTRTGYGELFF. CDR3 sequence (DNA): TGTGCCAGCAGTACACGGACAGGGTACGGGGAGCTGTTTTTT.

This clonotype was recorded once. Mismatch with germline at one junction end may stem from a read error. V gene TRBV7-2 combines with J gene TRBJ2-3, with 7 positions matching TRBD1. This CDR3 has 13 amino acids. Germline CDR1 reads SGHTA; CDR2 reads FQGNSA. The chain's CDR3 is CASSRPGTDAQYF. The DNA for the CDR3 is TGTGCCAGCAGCCGCCCTGGGACAGATGCGCAGTATTTC.

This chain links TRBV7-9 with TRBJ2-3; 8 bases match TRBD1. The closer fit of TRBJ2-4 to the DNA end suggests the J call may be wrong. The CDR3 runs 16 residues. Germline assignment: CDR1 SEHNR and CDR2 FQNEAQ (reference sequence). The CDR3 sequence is CACRPGQGSSTDTQYF. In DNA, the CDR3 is TGTGCGTGCCGCCCCGGACAGGGCTCTAGCACAGATACTCAGTACTTC.

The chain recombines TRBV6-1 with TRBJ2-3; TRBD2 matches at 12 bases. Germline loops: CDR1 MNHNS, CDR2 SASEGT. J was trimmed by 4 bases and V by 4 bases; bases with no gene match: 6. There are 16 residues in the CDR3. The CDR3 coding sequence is TGTGCCAGCAGTGTCATACTAGCGGGAGGCGCAGATACGCAGTATTTT. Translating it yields CASSVILAGGADTQYF.

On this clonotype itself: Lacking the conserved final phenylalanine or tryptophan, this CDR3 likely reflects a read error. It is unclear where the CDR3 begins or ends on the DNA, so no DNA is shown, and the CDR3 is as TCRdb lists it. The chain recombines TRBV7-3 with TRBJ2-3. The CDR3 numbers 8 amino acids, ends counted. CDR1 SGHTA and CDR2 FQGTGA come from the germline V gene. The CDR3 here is CASSSSHP.

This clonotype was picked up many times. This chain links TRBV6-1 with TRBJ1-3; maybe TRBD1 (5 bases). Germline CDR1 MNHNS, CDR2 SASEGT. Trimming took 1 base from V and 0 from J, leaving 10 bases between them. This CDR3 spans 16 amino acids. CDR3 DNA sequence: TGTGCCAGCAGTGAAGATGAGGGACGCTCTGGAAACACCATATATTTT. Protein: CASSEDEGRSGNTIYF.

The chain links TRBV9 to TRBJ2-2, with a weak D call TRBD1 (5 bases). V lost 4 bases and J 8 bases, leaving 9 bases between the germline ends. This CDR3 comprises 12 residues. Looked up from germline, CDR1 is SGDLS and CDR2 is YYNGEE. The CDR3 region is CASSLGAGELFF. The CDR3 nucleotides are TGTGCCAGCAGCCTTGGGGCAGGGGAGCTGTTTTTT. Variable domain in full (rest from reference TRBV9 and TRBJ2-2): DSGVTQTPKHLITATGQRVTLRCSPRSGDLSVYWYQQSLDQGLQFLIQYYNGEERAKGNILERFSAQQFPDLHSELNLSSLELGDSALYFCASSLGAGELFFGEGSRLTVL.

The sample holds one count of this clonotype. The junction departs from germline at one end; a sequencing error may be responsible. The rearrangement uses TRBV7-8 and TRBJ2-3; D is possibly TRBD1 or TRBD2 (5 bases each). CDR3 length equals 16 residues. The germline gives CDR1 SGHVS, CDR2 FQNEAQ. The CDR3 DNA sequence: TGTGCCAGCGGGGGAGCCGGCAGCAGTGGCACAGATACGCAGTATTTC. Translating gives CASGGAGSSGTDTQYF. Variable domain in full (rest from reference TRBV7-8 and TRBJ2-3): GAGVSQSPRYKVAKRGQDVALRCDPISGHVSLFWYQQALGQGPEFLTYFQNEAQLDKSGLPSDRFFAERPEGSVSTLKIQRTQQEDSAVYLCASGGAGSSGTDTQYFGPGTRLTVL.

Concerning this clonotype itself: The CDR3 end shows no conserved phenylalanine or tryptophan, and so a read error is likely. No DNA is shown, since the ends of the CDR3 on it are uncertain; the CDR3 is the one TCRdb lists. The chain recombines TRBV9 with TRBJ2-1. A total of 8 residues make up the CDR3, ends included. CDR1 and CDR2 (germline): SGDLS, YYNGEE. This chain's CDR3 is CGDGFSTC.

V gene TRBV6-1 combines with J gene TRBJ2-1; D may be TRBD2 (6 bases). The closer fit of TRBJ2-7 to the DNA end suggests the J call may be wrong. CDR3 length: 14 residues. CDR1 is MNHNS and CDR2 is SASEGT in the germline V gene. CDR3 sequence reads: CASSDGTDVYEQYF. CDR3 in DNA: TGTGCCAGCAGTGACGGGACTGATGTCTACGAGCAGTACTTC.

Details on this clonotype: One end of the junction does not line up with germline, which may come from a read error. The CDR3: CASAGPGGREAEIQYF. CDR3 sequence (DNA): TGTGCCAGCGCGGGGCCCGGGGGCCGGGAGGCAGAGATCCAGTACTTC. The V call is TRBV6-1, the J call TRBJ2-1; TRBD2 might be the D (7 bases). The J call is in doubt because the DNA end fits TRBJ2-5 better. The CDR3 sequence is 16 residues long. The germline CDR1 and CDR2 sequences are MNHNS and SASEGT.

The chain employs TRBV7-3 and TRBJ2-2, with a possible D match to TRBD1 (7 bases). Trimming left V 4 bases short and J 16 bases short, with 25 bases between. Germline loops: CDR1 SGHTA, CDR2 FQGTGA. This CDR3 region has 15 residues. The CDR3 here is CASSSGTVSGGAQFF. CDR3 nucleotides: TGTGCCAGCAGCTCAGGGACAGTGAGCGGCGGGGCGCAGTTTTTT.

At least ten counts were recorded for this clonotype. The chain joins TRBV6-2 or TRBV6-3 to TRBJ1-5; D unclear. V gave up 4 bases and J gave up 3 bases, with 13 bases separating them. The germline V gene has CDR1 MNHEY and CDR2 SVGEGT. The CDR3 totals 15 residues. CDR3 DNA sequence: TGTGCCAGCAGTTTCTCGGGCCGGAACAATCAGCCCCAGCATTTT. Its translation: CASSFSGRNNQPQHF.

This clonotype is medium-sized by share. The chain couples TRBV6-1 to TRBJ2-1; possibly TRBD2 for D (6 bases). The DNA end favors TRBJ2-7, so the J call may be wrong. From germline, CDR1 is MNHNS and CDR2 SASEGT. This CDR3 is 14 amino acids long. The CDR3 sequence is CASSEGGVHYEQYF. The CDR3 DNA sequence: TGTGCCAGCAGTGAAGGGGGGGTCCACTACGAGCAGTACTTC.

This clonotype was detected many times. The CDR3 region is CASSQRDQPAKGYTF. Written as DNA, the CDR3 is TGTGCCAGCAGTCAACGGGATCAGCCGGCTAAAGGCTACACCTTC. The V gene is TRBV12-3 or TRBV12-4, the J gene TRBJ1-2, with D hard to call. The germline V and J ends were trimmed by 5 bases and 8 bases, with 21 bases remaining between them. This CDR3 contains 15 residues.

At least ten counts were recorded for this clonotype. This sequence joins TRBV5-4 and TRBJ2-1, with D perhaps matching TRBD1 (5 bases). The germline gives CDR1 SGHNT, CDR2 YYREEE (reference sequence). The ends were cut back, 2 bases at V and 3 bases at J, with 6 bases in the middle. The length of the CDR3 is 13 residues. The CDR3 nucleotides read TGTGCCAGCAGCTTAGACAGCTACAATGAGCAGTTCTTC. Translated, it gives CASSLDSYNEQFF.

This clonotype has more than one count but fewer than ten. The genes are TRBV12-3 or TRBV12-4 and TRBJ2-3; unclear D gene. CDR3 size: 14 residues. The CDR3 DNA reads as TGTTCATCGGGCCCGGCCCTCCGCACAGATACGCAGTATTTT. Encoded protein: CSSGPALRTDTQYF.

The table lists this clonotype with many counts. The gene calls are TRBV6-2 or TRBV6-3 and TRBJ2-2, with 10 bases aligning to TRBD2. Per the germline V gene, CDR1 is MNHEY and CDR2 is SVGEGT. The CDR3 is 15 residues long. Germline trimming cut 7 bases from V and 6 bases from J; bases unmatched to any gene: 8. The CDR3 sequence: CASKSIAGGPGELFF. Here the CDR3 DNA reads TGTGCCAGCAAATCCATAGCGGGAGGACCCGGGGAGCTGTTTTTT.

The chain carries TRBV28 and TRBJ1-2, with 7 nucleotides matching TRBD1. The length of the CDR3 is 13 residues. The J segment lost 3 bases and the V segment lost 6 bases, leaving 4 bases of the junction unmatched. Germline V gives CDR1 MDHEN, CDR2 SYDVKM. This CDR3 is CASRSQGDYGYTF. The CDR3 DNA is TGTGCCAGCAGATCTCAGGGGGACTATGGCTACACCTTC.

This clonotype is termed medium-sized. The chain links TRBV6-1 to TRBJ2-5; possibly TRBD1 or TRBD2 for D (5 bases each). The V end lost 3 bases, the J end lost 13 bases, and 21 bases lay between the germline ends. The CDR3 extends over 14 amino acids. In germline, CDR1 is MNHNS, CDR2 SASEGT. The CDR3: CASSEGPAVMGRYF. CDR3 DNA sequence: TGTGCCAGCAGTGAGGGGCCAGCGGTGATGGGGCGGTACTTC.

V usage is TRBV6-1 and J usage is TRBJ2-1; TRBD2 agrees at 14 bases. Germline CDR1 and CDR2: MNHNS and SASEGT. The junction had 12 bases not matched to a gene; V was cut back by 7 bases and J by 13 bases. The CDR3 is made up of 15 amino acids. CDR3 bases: TGTGCCAGCACCGGACTAGCGGGAGGAGGGGAGACCCAGTTCTTC. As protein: CASTGLAGGGETQFF.

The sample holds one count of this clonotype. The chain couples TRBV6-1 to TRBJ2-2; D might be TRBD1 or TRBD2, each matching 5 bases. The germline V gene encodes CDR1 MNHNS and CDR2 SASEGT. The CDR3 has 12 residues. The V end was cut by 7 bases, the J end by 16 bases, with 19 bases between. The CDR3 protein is CASTLESGAQFF. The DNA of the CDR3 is TGTGCCAGCACCTTAGAGTCCGGGGCGCAGTTTTTT.

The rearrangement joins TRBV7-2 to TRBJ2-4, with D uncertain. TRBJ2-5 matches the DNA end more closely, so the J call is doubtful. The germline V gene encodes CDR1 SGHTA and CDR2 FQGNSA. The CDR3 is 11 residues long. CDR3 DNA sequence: TGTGCCAGCCGTGCGCAAGAGACCCAGTACTTC. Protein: CASRAQETQYF.

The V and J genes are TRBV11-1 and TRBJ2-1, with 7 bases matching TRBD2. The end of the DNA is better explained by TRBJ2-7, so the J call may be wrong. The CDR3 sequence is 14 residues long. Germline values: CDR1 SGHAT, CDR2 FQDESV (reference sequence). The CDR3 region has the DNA TGTGCCAGCAGCTTGGGAGGGAGGGCCAACGAGCAGTACTTC. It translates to CASSLGGRANEQYF.